This record concerns one TCR beta chain sequence. The data derive from a study of OX40 agonist ivuxolimab in advanced cancers. Measured with immunoSEQ multiplex PCR; TCRdb has only the in-frame clones, and not every one. The table includes 70,000 to 95,000 clones, roughly 88% detected once. Looked up from germline, CDR1 is SGHNT and CDR2 is YYREEE (reference sequence). V was shortened by 0 bases and J by 0 bases, with 6 bases between the two germline ends. There are 14 residues in the CDR3. The sequence derives from an adult with an advanced solid tumor such as melanoma, head and neck, liver or kidney cancer. The chain combines TRBV5-4 with TRBJ1-1; D is undetermined. Sequences were derived from CD4+ or CD8+ T cells sorted from blood, sampled in a trial of the OX40 agonist ivuxolimab. The CDR3 spells CASSLDQVNTEAFF. CDR3 coding DNA: TGTGCCAGCAGCTTGGACCAGGTGAACACTGAAGCTTTCTTT.